One and the same sample provided the 30 T cell receptor beta chains below, sequenced in a study of blood T cell repertoires in COVID-19. Sequencing used immunoSEQ multiplex PCR; TCRdb keeps in-frame clones, though not all of them. There are roughly 150,000 clones in the sample; over 75% occur only once, and about 5.6% lies in the top ten. Sequenced sample: PBMCs or T cells enriched from blood (not recorded which). The receptors here all came from a man aged 40-49 years who had recovered from COVID-19.

This clone was detected only once. The rearrangement uses TRBV18 and TRBJ1-2; D remains unclear. Germline V gene lookup returns CDR1 KGHSH and CDR2 LQKENI. Trimming shortened V by 2 bases and J by 4 bases, and 11 bases separated the two germline ends. The CDR3 has 14 amino acids. CDR3 DNA sequence: TGTGCCAGCTCACCAAGCGCGGGTGGCTATGGCTACACCTTC. This encodes CASSPSAGGYGYTF.

V usage is TRBV4-1 and J usage is TRBJ1-2; D gene ambiguous. The CDR3 covers 16 residues. The germline gives CDR1 MGHRA, CDR2 YSYEKL. V dropped 1 base and J dropped 6 bases, with 18 bases sitting between them. CDR3 coding DNA: TGCGCCAGCAGCCAAGGCCCGGGGAGGGAAGGAAATGGCTACACCTTC. Its translation is CASSQGPGREGNGYTF.

This clone was detected a few times. Other DNA sequences within the sample encode an identical CDR3. As DNA, the CDR3 is TGTGCCAGCAGCCGTGACAGGGGAAAATATGGCTACACCTTC. Amino acid sequence: CASSRDRGKYGYTF. The chain is built from TRBV7-9 and TRBJ1-2, with TRBD1 identical over 8 bases. The CDR3 contains 14 residues. Trimming removed 5 bases from V and 5 bases from J; junction bases left unmatched: 7. Germline values: CDR1 SEHNR, CDR2 FQNEAQ (reference sequence).

The J gene is TRBJ2-3, the V gene TRBV13; D is perhaps TRBD2 (5 bases). The CDR3 sequence is 14 residues long. Germline V CDR1 and CDR2: PRHDT, FYEKMQ (reference sequence). V was trimmed by 5 bases and J by 5 bases, leaving 14 bases between them. The DNA for the CDR3 is TGTGCCAGCAGCCCAAGCGGTGAACGAGATACGCAGTATTTT. Its protein is CASSPSGERDTQYF.

V and J are TRBV6-1 and TRBJ1-2; TRBD1 is a possible D gene (5 bases). CDR1 MNHNS and CDR2 SASEGT come from the germline V gene. CDR3 length: 16 amino acids. V dropped 0 bases and J dropped 3 bases, with 14 bases sitting between them. CDR3 amino acids: CASSEARVGGDYGYTF. DNA of the CDR3: TGTGCCAGCAGTGAAGCCAGGGTTGGGGGGGACTATGGCTACACCTTC.

V and J are TRBV28 and TRBJ2-3; D gene ambiguous. V dropped 4 bases and J dropped 2 bases, with 16 bases sitting between them. The CDR3 consists of 16 residues. In germline, CDR1 is MDHEN, CDR2 SYDVKM. CDR3 loop: CASSSPRLASTDTQYF. The DNA for the CDR3 is TGTGCCAGCAGTTCTCCCCGCCTGGCATCCACAGATACGCAGTATTTT.

This chain uses TRBV5-6 with TRBJ2-5; D possibly corresponds to TRBD1 (6 bases). V gave up 6 bases and J gave up 2 bases, with 14 bases separating them. Germline V CDR1 and CDR2: SGHDT, YYEEEE. The CDR3 sequence is 14 residues long. The CDR3 loop reads CASNPTGRQETQYF. CDR3 bases: TGTGCCAGCAACCCAACAGGGCGTCAAGAGACCCAGTACTTC.

The V and J genes are TRBV30 and TRBJ1-2, with D possibly being TRBD1 (6 bases). Germline CDR1 reads GTSNPN; CDR2 reads SVGIG (reference sequence). Trimming removed 5 bases from V and 5 bases from J, with 18 bases in between. The CDR3 extends over 14 amino acids. Here the CDR3 DNA reads TGTGCCTGGGCAGGGGTCACGATGAAGTATGGCTACACCTTC. This encodes CAWAGVTMKYGYTF.

The J gene is TRBJ1-2, the V gene TRBV27, with D unresolved. Per the germline V gene, CDR1 is MNHEY and CDR2 is SMNVEV (reference sequence). V was trimmed by 6 bases and J by 1 base, leaving 12 bases between them. The CDR3 runs 14 residues. CDR3 nucleotide sequence: TGTGCCAGCAGACGACCCGGGAATAACTATGGCTACACCTTC. Translation gives CASRRPGNNYGYTF.

The rearrangement uses TRBV2 and TRBJ2-3; D uncertain. Germline values: CDR1 SNHLY, CDR2 FYNNEI. Trimming removed 8 bases at V and 5 bases at J, with 8 bases between. CDR3 size: 11 residues. The CDR3 reads CASDGGDTQYF. DNA for the CDR3: TGTGCCAGCGACGGCGGAGATACGCAGTATTTT.

A few counts support this clone. The CDR3 protein is CASGTGIGQPQHF. CDR3 nucleotide sequence: TGTGCCAGCGGGACAGGGATCGGTCAGCCCCAGCATTTT. The genes are TRBV19 and TRBJ1-5, with TRBD1 matching over 9 bases. V shed 9 bases, J shed 6 bases, and the junction held 6 bases outside the gene matches. Germline V gene sequence: CDR1 LNHDA, CDR2 SQIVND (reference sequence). The CDR3 has 13 residues.

The CDR3 is CASSKNPTYNEQFF. The CDR3 region has the DNA TGTGCCAGCAGCAAAAATCCCACCTACAATGAGCAGTTCTTC. The chain couples TRBV21-1 to TRBJ2-1; the tabulated D call, TRBD1, remains unverified against the DNA. TRBV21-1 is termed a pseudogene. The CDR3 contains 14 residues.

The chain has TRBV7-3 and TRBJ1-6; unclear D gene. Germline V CDR1 and CDR2: SGHTA, FQGTGA. Trimming stripped 2 bases from V and 6 bases from J, with 14 bases between. CDR3 size: 16 residues. CDR3 bases: TGTGCCAGCAGCTTAGCCGGTCGGACTCTTAATTCACCCCTCCACTTT. Translated, it gives CASSLAGRTLNSPLHF.

This chain links TRBV7-9 with TRBJ2-7; possibly TRBD2 for D (5 bases). V lost 5 bases to trimming and J lost 3 bases, with 8 bases between them. Germline-derived CDR1 and CDR2 are SEHNR and FQNEAQ (reference sequence). The CDR3 is made up of 12 amino acids. The CDR3 here is CASSRGGYEQYV. The CDR3 region has the DNA TGTGCCAGCAGCCGGGGTGGCTACGAGCAGTACGTC.

V is TRBV18 and J is TRBJ2-3; no clear D gene. The CDR3 is 12 residues long. V shed 6 bases and J shed 3 bases, with 7 bases lying between them. Germline V gene lookup returns CDR1 KGHSH and CDR2 LQKENI. The CDR3 is CASSSTTDTQYF. In DNA, the CDR3 is TGTGCCAGCTCGTCAACTACAGATACGCAGTATTTT.

This sequence joins TRBV6-5 and TRBJ1-2, with 8 bases aligning to TRBD1. Germline V CDR1 and CDR2: MNHEY, SVGAGI. The V segment lost 4 bases and the J segment 8 bases; nucleotides outside the gene matches: 3. CDR3 length equals 12 residues. The CDR3 coding sequence is TGTGCCAGCAGTTCCCGGACAGGGGGCTACACCTTC. Its protein product is CASSSRTGGYTF.

The sample holds a few counts of this clone. This chain connects TRBV27 to TRBJ2-2, with 8 bases fitting TRBD2. V lost 8 bases to trimming and J lost 6 bases; unmatched junction nucleotides: 14. From germline, CDR1 is MNHEY and CDR2 SMNVEV (reference sequence). The CDR3 has 16 residues. CDR3 nucleotide sequence: TGTGCCAGCCAGGGACTAGAGCGGTCTAGCGCCGGGGAGCTGTTTTTT. Residues: CASQGLERSSAGELFF.

The J gene is TRBJ1-1, the V gene TRBV3-1 (or the pseudogene TRBV3-2), with D perhaps TRBD1 (5 bases). The CDR3 covers 14 residues. With 4 bases removed from V and 0 bases from J, the gap between germline ends came to 9 bases. CDR1 and CDR2 from the germline V gene are LGHDT and YNNKEL (reference sequence). CDR3 sequence reads: CASSRPGLNTEAFF. The CDR3 DNA reads as TGTGCCAGCAGCCGCCCAGGGTTGAACACTGAAGCTTTCTTT.

The V and J genes are TRBV5-1 and TRBJ2-5, with D possibly being TRBD2 (6 bases). CDR1 is SGHRS, CDR2 YFSETQ, per germline. This CDR3 contains 15 residues. Trimming took off 6 bases at V and 2 bases at J, with 17 bases between the two ends. This chain's CDR3 is CASTFQRVGQETQYF. CDR3 nucleotide sequence: TGCGCCAGCACGTTTCAGCGGGTAGGTCAAGAGACCCAGTACTTC.

J is TRBJ1-1 and V is TRBV30; TRBD1 matches 7 bases. V was clipped by 8 bases and J by 7 bases; unmatched bases: 10. The CDR3 spans 12 residues. CDR1 GTSNPN and CDR2 SVGIG come from the germline V gene (reference sequence). As DNA, the CDR3 is TGTGCCGGTCAGAGGGGGCGAAATGAAGCTTTCTTT. It specifies CAGQRGRNEAFF.

The chain joins TRBV30 to TRBJ1-2; D is unresolved. Trimming stripped 7 bases from V and 4 bases from J, with 7 bases between. The CDR3 spans 10 residues. CDR1 is GTSNPN and CDR2 is SVGIG in the germline V gene (reference sequence). The CDR3 nucleotides are TGTGCCTTAGGGAGCTATGGCTACACCTTC. Protein sequence: CALGSYGYTF.

This clone has a count of ten or more. The chain joins TRBV6-4 to TRBJ2-1; possible D gene TRBD2, 5 bases. The CDR3 has 15 amino acids. V lost 3 bases and J lost 0, with 9 bases in between. From germline, CDR1 is MRHNA and CDR2 SNTAGT. The CDR3 nucleotides are TGTGCCAGCAGTGAAGGAGGCAGCTCCTACAATGAGCAGTTCTTC. It specifies CASSEGGSSYNEQFF.

This chain uses TRBV7-2 with TRBJ1-2; D is perhaps TRBD1 (6 bases). This CDR3 has 14 residues. CDR1 SGHTA and CDR2 FQGNSA come from the germline V gene. V shed 4 bases and J shed 4 bases, with 13 bases lying between them. CDR3 loop: CASSSLGGAYGYTF. In nucleotides, the CDR3 is TGTGCCAGCAGCTCTTTAGGGGGGGCCTATGGCTACACCTTC.

The V and J genes are TRBV27 and TRBJ1-1; D might be TRBD1 (5 bases). This CDR3 is 14 amino acids long. V lost 5 bases to trimming and J lost 4 bases, with 14 bases between them. Germline V lookup: CDR1 MNHEY, CDR2 SMNVEV (reference sequence). The CDR3 region has the DNA TGTGCCAGCAGTCCGTGGGGGGGGACCACTGAAGCTTTCTTT. Translated: CASSPWGGTTEAFF.

This sequence joins TRBV4-1 and TRBJ1-4, with D possibly TRBD1 on 6 matching bases. CDR1 MGHRA and CDR2 YSYEKL come from the germline V gene. V was shortened by 4 bases and J by 2 bases, with 11 bases between the two germline ends. There are 15 residues in the CDR3. CDR3 sequence: CASSPYRATNEKLFF. The DNA of the CDR3 is TGCGCCAGCAGCCCTTACAGGGCGACTAATGAAAAACTGTTTTTT.

The chain carries TRBV12-5 and TRBJ2-1; no reliable D call. The V gene's germline CDR1 is LGHNT and CDR2 FRNRAP. The CDR3 extends over 12 amino acids. The V end was cut by 6 bases, the J end by 1 base, with 4 bases between. CDR3 DNA: TGTGCTAGTGGCCCTTCCTACAATGAGCAGTTCTTC. It translates to CASGPSYNEQFF. Combining the CDR3 with reference TRBV12-5 and TRBJ2-1 gives the whole variable domain DARVTQTPRHKVTEMGQEVTMRCQPILGHNTVFWYRQTMMQGLELLAYFRNRAPLDDSGMPKDRFSAEMPDATLATLKIQPSEPRDSAVYFCASGPSYNEQFFGPGTRLTVL.

This clone was seen only once. In the same sample, other DNA sequences code for this CDR3. V gene TRBV9 combines with J gene TRBJ2-2; D gene unclear. CDR1 is SGDLS and CDR2 is YYNGEE in the germline V gene. Trimming shortened V by 2 bases and J by 4 bases, and 6 bases separated the two germline ends. The CDR3 runs 13 residues. The CDR3 sequence: CASSVTVTGELFF. The CDR3 coding sequence is TGTGCCAGCAGCGTTACAGTCACCGGGGAGCTGTTTTTT.

The V and J genes are TRBV2 and TRBJ1-4; no reliable D call. Germline V lookup: CDR1 SNHLY, CDR2 FYNNEI. CDR3 size: 15 residues. V shed 0 bases and J shed 7 bases, with 12 bases lying between them. CDR3 sequence reads: CASSEATGFGEKLFF. CDR3 bases: TGTGCCAGCAGTGAAGCGACGGGTTTCGGTGAAAAACTGTTTTTT. Full variable domain (outside the CDR3, taken from reference TRBV2 and TRBJ1-4): EPEVTQTPSHQVTQMGQEVILRCVPISNHLYFYWYRQILGQKVEFLVSFYNNEISEKSEIFDDQFSVERPDGSNFTLKIRSTKLEDSAMYFCASSEATGFGEKLFFGSGTQLSVL.

The rearrangement links TRBV7-9 to TRBJ1-2; D is unclear. Germline CDR1 and CDR2: SEHNR and FQNEAQ (reference sequence). Trimming took 5 bases from V and 6 from J, leaving 16 bases between them. This CDR3 is 14 amino acids long. CDR3 sequence reads: CASSPYRSGDGYTF. The DNA for the CDR3 is TGTGCCAGCAGCCCTTACCGCAGCGGCGATGGCTACACCTTC.

The chain employs TRBV5-1 and TRBJ2-3, with D unresolved. Looked up from germline, CDR1 is SGHRS and CDR2 is YFSETQ. V gave up 4 bases and J gave up 3 bases, with 21 bases separating them. The CDR3 is made up of 17 amino acids. CDR3 coding DNA: TGCGCCAGCAGCCGGCCCGAGGTCAGTTCGTGGACAGATACGCAGTATTTT. Translated: CASSRPEVSSWTDTQYF.